The clone carrying this TCR beta chain has a single count. From germline, CDR1 is SNHLY and CDR2 FYNNEI. J lost 5 bases, V lost 7 bases, and 18 bases had no gene match. CDR3 size: 17 residues. TCRdb reprocessed the RT-PCR reads with MiXCR, giving one entry per CDR3 protein. The sample lists about 150,000 distinct CDR3 sequences; approximately 40% were seen once. The source of the sample is a study of patients and donors after allogeneic stem cell transplantation. The chain couples TRBV2 to TRBJ1-2, with 8 bases aligning to TRBD1. This TCR was recovered from a human donor who was either an allogeneic HSCT recipient or a stem cell or donor lymphocyte infusion donor (not recorded which). It is not recorded whose cells these are; they may come from a transplant donor. The sample consisted of blood, either unsorted or a sorted T cell fraction (not recorded which). The CDR3 sequence is CASTRGAWDRPLYGYTF. CDR3 bases: TGTGCCAGCACTCGCGGGGCGTGGGACAGGCCACTATATGGCTACACCTTC. Supplemented by reference TRBV2 and TRBJ1-2, the full variable domain reads EPEVTQTPSHQVTQMGQEVILRCVPISNHLYFYWYRQILGQKVEFLVSFYNNEISEKSEIFDDQFSVERPDGSNFTLKIRSTKLEDSAMYFCASTRGAWDRPLYGYTFGSGTRLTVV.